The TCR beta chain described here comes from a study of shared clonotypes between healthy human individuals. As concerns this clone: At one end the junction does not follow the germline gene, possibly because of a read error.

This CDR3 is 13 amino acids long. Germline values: CDR1 MDHEN, CDR2 SYDVKM. The table came from immunoSEQ multiplex PCR; TCRdb's copy has only in-frame clones and leaves some out. The table shows 1.4 million or so clones, with about 98.5% occurring only once. This receptor was obtained from a man aged 25-45 years in good health. The chain employs TRBV28 and TRBJ2-7; TRBD1 aligns across 11 bases. The sample comprised naive CD4+ T cells sorted from blood. Subset defined: CD45RA+ positively selected. The CDR3 loop reads CASNSGTGGVTDF. The CDR3 nucleotides are TGTGCCAGCAATTCCGGGACAGGGGGAGTCACGGACTTC.